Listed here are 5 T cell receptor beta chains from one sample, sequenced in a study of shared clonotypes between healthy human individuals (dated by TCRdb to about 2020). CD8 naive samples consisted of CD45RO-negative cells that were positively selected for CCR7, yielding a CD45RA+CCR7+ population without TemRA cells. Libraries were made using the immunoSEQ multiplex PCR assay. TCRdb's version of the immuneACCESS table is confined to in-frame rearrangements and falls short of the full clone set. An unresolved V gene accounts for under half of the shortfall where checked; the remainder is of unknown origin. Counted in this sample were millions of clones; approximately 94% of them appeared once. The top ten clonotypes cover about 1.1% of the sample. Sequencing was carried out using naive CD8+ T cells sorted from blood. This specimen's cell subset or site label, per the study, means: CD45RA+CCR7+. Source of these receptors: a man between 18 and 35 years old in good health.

CDR3 DNA sequence: TGTGCCAGCAGTCCCATCGGGGGATCATACAATGAGCAGTTCTTC. Translation gives CASSPIGGSYNEQFF. This chain links TRBV7-9 with TRBJ2-1, with a possible D match to TRBD2 (6 bases). V lost 6 bases and J lost 4, with 16 bases in between. The CDR3 extends over 15 amino acids. Looked up from germline, CDR1 is SEHNR and CDR2 is FQNEAQ (reference sequence). The full variable domain, with the rest looked up from reference TRBV7-9 and TRBJ2-1, is DTGVSQNPRHKITKRGQNVTFRCDPISEHNRLYWYRQTLGQGPEFLTYFQNEAQLEKSRLLSDRFSAERPKGSFSTLEIQRTEQGDSAMYLCASSPIGGSYNEQFFGPGTRLTVL.

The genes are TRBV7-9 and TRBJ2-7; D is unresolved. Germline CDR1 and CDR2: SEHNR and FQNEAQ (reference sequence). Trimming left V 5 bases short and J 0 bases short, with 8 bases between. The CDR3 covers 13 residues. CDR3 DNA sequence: TGTGCCAGCAGCCCGATTCACTCCTACGAGCAGTACTTC. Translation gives CASSPIHSYEQYF.

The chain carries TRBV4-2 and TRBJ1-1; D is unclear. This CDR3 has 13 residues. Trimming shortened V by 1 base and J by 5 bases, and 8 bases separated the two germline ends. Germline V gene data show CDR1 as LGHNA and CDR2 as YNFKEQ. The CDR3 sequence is CASSQAAGTEAFF. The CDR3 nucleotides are TGTGCCAGCAGCCAAGCGGCGGGTACTGAAGCTTTCTTT.

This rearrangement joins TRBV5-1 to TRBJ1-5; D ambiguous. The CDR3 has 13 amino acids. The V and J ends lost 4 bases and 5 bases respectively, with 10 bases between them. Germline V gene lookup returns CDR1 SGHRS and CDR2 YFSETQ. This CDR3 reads CASSPGVDQPQHF. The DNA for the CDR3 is TGCGCCAGCAGCCCCGGGGTGGATCAGCCCCAGCATTTT.

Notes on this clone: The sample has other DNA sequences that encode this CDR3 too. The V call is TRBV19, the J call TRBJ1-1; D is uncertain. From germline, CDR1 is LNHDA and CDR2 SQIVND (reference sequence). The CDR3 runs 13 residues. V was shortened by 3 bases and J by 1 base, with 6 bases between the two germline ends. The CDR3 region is CASSIFRNTEAFF. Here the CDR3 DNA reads TGTGCCAGTAGTATTTTCAGGAACACTGAAGCTTTCTTT.